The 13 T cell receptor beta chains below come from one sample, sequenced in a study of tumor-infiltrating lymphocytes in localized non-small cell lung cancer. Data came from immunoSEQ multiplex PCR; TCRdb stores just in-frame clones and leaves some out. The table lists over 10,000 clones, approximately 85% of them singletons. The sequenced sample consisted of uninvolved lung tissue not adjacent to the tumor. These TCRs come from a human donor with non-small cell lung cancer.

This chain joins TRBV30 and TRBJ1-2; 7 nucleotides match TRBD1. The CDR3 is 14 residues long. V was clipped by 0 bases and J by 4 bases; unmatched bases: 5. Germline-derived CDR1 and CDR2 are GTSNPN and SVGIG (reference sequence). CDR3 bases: TGTGCCTGGAGTGTACAGGGGAGGGTCTATGGCTACACCTTC. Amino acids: CAWSVQGRVYGYTF.

The CDR3 sequence: CASSDSIGASDTQYF. The CDR3 DNA reads as TGTGCCAGCAGTGACTCGATTGGTGCGTCAGATACGCAGTATTTT. The chain has TRBV6-4 and TRBJ2-3; D gene uncertain. The CDR3 is 15 amino acids. V was cut by 0 bases and J by 4 bases, with 11 bases left in between. Germline assignment: CDR1 MRHNA and CDR2 SNTAGT.

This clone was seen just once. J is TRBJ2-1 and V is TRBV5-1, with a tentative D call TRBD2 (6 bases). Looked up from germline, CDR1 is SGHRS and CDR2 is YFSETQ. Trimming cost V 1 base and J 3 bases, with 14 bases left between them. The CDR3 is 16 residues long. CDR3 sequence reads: CASSLSSAGSYNEQFF. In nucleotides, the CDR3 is TGCGCCAGCAGCTTGTCATCGGCGGGAAGCTACAATGAGCAGTTCTTC.

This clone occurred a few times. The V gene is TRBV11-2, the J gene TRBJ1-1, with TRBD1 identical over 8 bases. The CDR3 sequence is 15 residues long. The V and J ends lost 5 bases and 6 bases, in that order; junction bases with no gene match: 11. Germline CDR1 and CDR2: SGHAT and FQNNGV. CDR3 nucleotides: TGTGCCAGCAGCCCTCGGACAGGGCGTAGAGCTGAAGCTTTCTTT. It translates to CASSPRTGRRAEAFF.

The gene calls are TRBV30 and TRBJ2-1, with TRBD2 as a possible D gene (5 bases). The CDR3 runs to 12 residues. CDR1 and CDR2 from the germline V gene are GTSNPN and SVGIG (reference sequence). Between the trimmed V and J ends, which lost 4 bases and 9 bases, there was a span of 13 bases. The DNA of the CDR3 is TGTGCCTGGACGGACGGGATAGGTGAGCAGTTCTTC. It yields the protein CAWTDGIGEQFF.

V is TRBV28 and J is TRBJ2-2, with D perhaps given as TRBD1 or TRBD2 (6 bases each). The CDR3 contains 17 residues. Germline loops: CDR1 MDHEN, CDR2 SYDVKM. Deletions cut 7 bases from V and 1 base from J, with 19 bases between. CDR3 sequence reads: CASNTPGAPQNTGELFF. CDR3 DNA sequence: TGTGCCAGCAACACCCCGGGGGCGCCCCAGAACACCGGGGAGCTGTTTTTT.

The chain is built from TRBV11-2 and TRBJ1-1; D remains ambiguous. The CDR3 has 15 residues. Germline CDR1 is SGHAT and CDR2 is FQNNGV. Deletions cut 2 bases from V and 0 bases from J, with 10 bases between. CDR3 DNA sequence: TGTGCCAGCAGCTTAAGCGGGCAGGTGAACACTGAAGCTTTCTTT. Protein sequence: CASSLSGQVNTEAFF.

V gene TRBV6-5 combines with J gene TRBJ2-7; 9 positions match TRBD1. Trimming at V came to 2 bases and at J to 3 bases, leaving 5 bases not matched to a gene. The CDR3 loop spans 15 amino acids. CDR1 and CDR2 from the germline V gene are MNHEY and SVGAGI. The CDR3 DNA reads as TGTGCCAGCAGTTACATCATGGGACAGGGCTACGAGCAGTACTTC. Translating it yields CASSYIMGQGYEQYF.

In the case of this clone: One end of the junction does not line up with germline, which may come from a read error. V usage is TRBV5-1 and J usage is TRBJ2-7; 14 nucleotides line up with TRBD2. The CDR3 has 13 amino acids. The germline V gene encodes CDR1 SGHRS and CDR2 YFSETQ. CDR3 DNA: TGCGCCAGCAGCCCCGGGACTAGCGGGAGAGTGGACTTC. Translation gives CASSPGTSGRVDF.

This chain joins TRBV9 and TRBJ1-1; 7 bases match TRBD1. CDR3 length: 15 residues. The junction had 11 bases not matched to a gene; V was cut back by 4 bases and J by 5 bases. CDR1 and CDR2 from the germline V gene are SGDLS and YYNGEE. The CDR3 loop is CASSPGGALQTEAFF. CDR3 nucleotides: TGTGCCAGCAGCCCAGGGGGGGCCCTTCAGACTGAAGCTTTCTTT.

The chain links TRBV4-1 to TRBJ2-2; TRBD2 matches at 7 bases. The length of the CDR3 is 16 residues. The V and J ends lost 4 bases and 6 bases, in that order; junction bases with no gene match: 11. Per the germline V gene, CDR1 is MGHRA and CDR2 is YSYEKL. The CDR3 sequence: CASSLSTAGVSGELFF. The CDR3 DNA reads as TGCGCCAGCAGCCTCTCGACGGCGGGAGTCTCCGGGGAGCTGTTTTTT.

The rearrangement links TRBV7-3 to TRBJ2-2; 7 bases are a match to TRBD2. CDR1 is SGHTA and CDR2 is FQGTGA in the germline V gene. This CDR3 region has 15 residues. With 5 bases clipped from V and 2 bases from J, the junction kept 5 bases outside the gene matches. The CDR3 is CASSPTSFNTGELFF. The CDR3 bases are TGTGCCAGCAGCCCGACTAGCTTTAACACCGGGGAGCTGTTTTTT.

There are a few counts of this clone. The CDR3, as DNA: TGTGCCAGCAGTTACATGAGGGGGGGCTACACCTTC. Encoded protein: CASSYMRGGYTF. This chain links TRBV6-5 with TRBJ1-2; possible D gene TRBD1, 6 bases. Deletions cut 2 bases from V and 8 bases from J, with 9 bases between. CDR3 length: 12 amino acids. CDR1 and CDR2 from the germline V gene are MNHEY and SVGAGI.